These 24 T cell receptor beta chains originate from one sample sequenced in a study of T cell changes during pregnancy in multiple sclerosis. Assay: immunoSEQ multiplex PCR; the TCRdb copy retains only in-frame clones and omits some. The sample records 65,000 to 95,000 clones, 85% to 95% being singletons. Specimen: peripheral blood, collected in the second trimester of pregnancy. The receptors shown here come from a female donor in good health, enrolled as a control in a pregnancy study.

The rearrangement uses TRBV5-1 and TRBJ2-7, with D unclear. Trimming shortened V by 3 bases and J by 0 bases, and 10 bases separated the two germline ends. CDR1 SGHRS and CDR2 YFSETQ come from the germline V gene. This CDR3 contains 14 residues. CDR3 loop: CASSSTAVSYEQYF. The CDR3, as DNA: TGCGCCAGCAGCTCTACAGCAGTCTCCTACGAGCAGTACTTC.

The chain uses TRBV5-1 and TRBJ2-1; D is undetermined. Trimming cost V 1 base and J 1 base, with 12 bases left between them. CDR3 length: 16 residues. CDR1 is SGHRS, CDR2 YFSETQ, per germline. The CDR3, as DNA: TGCGCCAGCAGCTTGAAAACCCTAAGATCCTACAATGAGCAGTTCTTC. Translated: CASSLKTLRSYNEQFF.

The chain has TRBV7-6 and TRBJ2-3, with TRBD1 matching 7 bases. Germline trimming cut 5 bases from V and 2 bases from J; bases unmatched to any gene: 4. Germline V gene lookup returns CDR1 SGHVS and CDR2 FNYEAQ. The CDR3 runs to 14 residues. CDR3 protein: CASSPGQATDTQYF. In nucleotides, the CDR3 is TGTGCCAGCAGCCCAGGACAGGCCACAGATACGCAGTATTTT.

The J gene is TRBJ2-5, the V gene TRBV11-3; a possible D gene is TRBD1 (5 bases). The CDR3 is 15 amino acids. V was cut by 4 bases and J by 3 bases, with 15 bases left in between. CDR1 and CDR2 (germline): SGHNT, YENEEA. CDR3 loop: CASSSALDREETQYF. The CDR3 region has the DNA TGTGCCAGCAGCTCCGCGTTAGACAGAGAAGAGACCCAGTACTTC.

This chain joins TRBV4-1 and TRBJ2-7, with 11 positions matching TRBD2. Germline CDR1 is MGHRA and CDR2 is YSYEKL. V shed 4 bases, J shed 2 bases, and the junction held 4 bases outside the gene matches. The length of the CDR3 is 15 residues. The DNA for the CDR3 is TGCGCCAGCAGCCGGACGACTAGCGGGGCCTACGAGCAGTACTTC. Translation: CASSRTTSGAYEQYF.

This clone occurred once. V is TRBV6-4 and J is TRBJ2-1, with TRBD2 as a possible D gene (6 bases). The germline V and J ends were trimmed by 6 bases and 2 bases, with 17 bases remaining between them. The V gene's germline CDR1 is MRHNA and CDR2 SNTAGT. The CDR3 has 16 amino acids. The chain's CDR3 is CASRARAGLTYNEQFF. DNA of the CDR3: TGTGCCAGCAGAGCCCGAGCGGGCCTGACCTACAATGAGCAGTTCTTC.

V usage is TRBV7-8 and J usage is TRBJ2-2; D is unresolved. CDR1 is SGHVS and CDR2 is FQNEAQ in the germline V gene. The V end lost 5 bases, the J end lost 9 bases, and 13 bases lay between the germline ends. The length of the CDR3 is 13 residues. CDR3 sequence: CASSQLASRELFF. Written as DNA, the CDR3 is TGTGCCAGCAGCCAATTAGCCTCACGGGAGCTGTTTTTT.

The rearrangement links TRBV5-1 to TRBJ2-7; D is uncertain. This CDR3 has 13 amino acids. Trimming stripped 0 bases from V and 1 base from J, with 5 bases between. CDR1 SGHRS and CDR2 YFSETQ come from the germline V gene. The CDR3 nucleotides are TGCGCCAGCAGCTTGGGCAGGTCCTACGAGCAGTACTTC. Its protein product is CASSLGRSYEQYF.

The genes are TRBV6-6 and TRBJ2-4; maybe TRBD2 (5 bases). CDR1 is MNHNY and CDR2 is SVGAGI in the germline V gene (reference sequence). The CDR3 contains 14 residues. Trimming cost V 5 bases and J 0 bases, with 8 bases left between them. CDR3 nucleotide sequence: TGTGCCAGCAGTCCTGGACTAGCCAAAAACATTCAGTACTTC. The encoded protein is CASSPGLAKNIQYF.

V gene TRBV27 combines with J gene TRBJ2-7; possibly TRBD1 for D (6 bases). This CDR3 has 13 amino acids. Germline V gene lookup returns CDR1 MNHEY and CDR2 SMNVEV (reference sequence). The V end was cut by 6 bases, the J end by 4 bases, with 13 bases between. CDR3 sequence reads: CASSLRQAYEQYF. The CDR3 nucleotides read TGTGCCAGCAGCCTTAGACAGGCGTACGAGCAGTACTTC.

The V call is TRBV28, the J call TRBJ2-5; the match to TRBD2 covers 7 bases. Germline lookup yields CDR1 MDHEN and CDR2 SYDVKM. The CDR3 length is 21 residues. V lost 1 base, J lost 5 bases, and 25 bases stayed unmatched. The CDR3 nucleotides are TGTGCCAGCAGTTTATTGGTAGGGGAGGGGTCCTTAAGAATAAAGCGGGAGACCCAGTACTTC. Translation: CASSLLVGEGSLRIKRETQYF.

This clone came up once. The V call is TRBV9, the J call TRBJ1-4, with TRBD1 identical over 9 bases. The CDR3 totals 17 residues. V shed 0 bases, J shed 6 bases, and the junction held 9 bases outside the gene matches. Germline V CDR1 and CDR2: SGDLS, YYNGEE. This chain's CDR3 is CASSVATGGVGDEKLFF. As DNA, the CDR3 is TGTGCCAGCAGCGTAGCTACAGGGGGCGTGGGTGATGAAAAACTGTTTTTT. The full variable domain, completed using reference TRBV9 and TRBJ1-4, is DSGVTQTPKHLITATGQRVTLRCSPRSGDLSVYWYQQSLDQGLQFLIQYYNGEERAKGNILERFSAQQFPDLHSELNLSSLELGDSALYFCASSVATGGVGDEKLFFGSGTQLSVL.

V gene TRBV27 combines with J gene TRBJ2-1; 12 bases align to TRBD2. The CDR3 sequence is 17 residues long. The V gene end was trimmed by 2 bases and the J gene end by 5 bases; junction bases not matched to a gene: 7. Looked up from germline, CDR1 is MNHEY and CDR2 is SMNVEV (reference sequence). CDR3 DNA sequence: TGTGCCAGCAGTTTAGTCCCACTAGCGGGAGGCCACAATGAGCAGTTCTTC. It encodes CASSLVPLAGGHNEQFF.

This sequence joins TRBV6-5 and TRBJ2-7, with a tentative D call TRBD1 (6 bases). This CDR3 region has 14 residues. CDR1 is MNHEY and CDR2 is SVGAGI in the germline V gene. The V gene lost 6 bases and the J gene lost 3 bases, with 15 bases spanning the gap. CDR3 sequence: CASSRTVPDYEQYF. DNA of the CDR3: TGTGCCAGCAGCAGGACAGTTCCTGACTACGAGCAGTACTTC.

This clone showed up just once. The J gene is TRBJ2-7, the V gene TRBV7-2; 10 nucleotides align to TRBD2. CDR1 is SGHTA, CDR2 FQGNSA, per germline. The CDR3 length is 15 residues. V gave up 4 bases and J gave up 2 bases; unmatched junction bases: 5. The DNA of the CDR3 is TGTGCCAGCAGCTCCGGACTAGCGGATCCCTACGAGCAGTACTTC. Residues: CASSSGLADPYEQYF. Together with reference TRBV7-2 and TRBJ2-7, the CDR3 gives the full variable domain: GAGVSQSPSNKVTEKGKDVELRCDPISGHTALYWYRQSLGQGLEFLIYFQGNSAPDKSGLPSDRFSAERTGGSVSTLTIQRTQQEDSAVYLCASSSGLADPYEQYFGPGTRLTVT.

The rearrangement uses TRBV5-4 and TRBJ2-3; 8 bases agree with TRBD1. Germline lookup yields CDR1 SGHNT and CDR2 YYREEE (reference sequence). Unmatched junction bases numbered 15, after V lost 10 bases and J lost 2 bases. This CDR3 contains 16 residues. The CDR3 sequence is CAAAGQTGDTTDTQYF. The CDR3 nucleotides read TGTGCCGCCGCCGGCCAGACAGGGGACACCACAGATACGCAGTATTTT.

The count of this clone is one. V is TRBV9 and J is TRBJ2-1; unclear D gene. Trimming took 2 bases from V and 8 from J, leaving 5 bases between them. Germline assignment: CDR1 SGDLS and CDR2 YYNGEE. The CDR3 length is 11 residues. The chain's CDR3 is CASSVGDEQFF. In DNA, the CDR3 is TGTGCCAGCAGCGTCGGTGATGAGCAGTTCTTC.

The J gene is TRBJ2-3, the V gene TRBV7-2; perhaps TRBD2 as D (6 bases). Germline V gene lookup returns CDR1 SGHTA and CDR2 FQGNSA. Trimming shortened V by 8 bases and J by 1 base, and 13 bases separated the two germline ends. CDR3 length: 14 residues. This CDR3 reads CASQTGLRTDTQYF. DNA of the CDR3: TGTGCCAGCCAAACGGGACTCCGCACAGATACGCAGTATTTT.

The J gene is TRBJ1-2, the V gene TRBV5-4; possibly TRBD1 for D (5 bases). Germline-derived CDR1 and CDR2 are SGHNT and YYREEE (reference sequence). V was clipped by 4 bases and J by 2 bases, with 9 bases between them. The CDR3 loop spans 13 amino acids. The CDR3 DNA is TGTGCCAGCAGCACCAGACAGAACTATGGCTACACCTTC. It encodes CASSTRQNYGYTF.

The rearrangement uses TRBV2 and TRBJ2-3; 9 nucleotides line up with TRBD2. Germline CDR1 and CDR2: SNHLY and FYNNEI. V shed 4 bases and J 1 base; nucleotides not matched to a gene: 9. CDR3 length equals 17 residues. This CDR3 is CASSGGSGSGGTDTQYF. The CDR3 region has the DNA TGTGCCAGCAGTGGGGGTAGCGGGAGTGGGGGCACAGATACGCAGTATTTT.

This chain uses TRBV2 with TRBJ2-1; 7 bases are a match to TRBD2. V lost 3 bases, J lost 4 bases, and 6 bases stayed unmatched. This CDR3 has 15 amino acids. Per germline, CDR1 SNHLY and CDR2 FYNNEI. CDR3 residues: CASSEGLAVYNEQFF. The CDR3, as DNA: TGTGCCAGCAGTGAGGGGCTAGCGGTATACAATGAGCAGTTCTTC.

This clone was counted once. The chain couples TRBV5-1 to TRBJ2-5; maybe TRBD2 (6 bases). Germline CDR1 reads SGHRS; CDR2 reads YFSETQ. The V end was cut by 3 bases, the J end by 4 bases, with 13 bases between. This CDR3 contains 14 residues. The CDR3 reads CASSSTSGGETQYF. The CDR3 DNA is TGCGCCAGCAGCTCGACTAGTGGGGGAGAGACCCAGTACTTC.

The chain links TRBV10-3 to TRBJ1-1, with no clear D. The germline V gene encodes CDR1 ENHRY and CDR2 SYGVKD. The CDR3 has 13 amino acids. V was trimmed by 9 bases and J by 3 bases, leaving 14 bases between them. The CDR3 loop reads CAMARTGDTEAFF. The DNA for the CDR3 is TGTGCCATGGCAAGGACCGGGGACACTGAAGCTTTCTTT.

The chain employs TRBV28 and TRBJ2-1; the D gene is possibly TRBD1 (6 bases). The CDR3 is made up of 15 amino acids. Between the trimmed V and J ends, which lost 4 bases and 0 bases, there was a span of 10 bases. CDR1 and CDR2 from the germline V gene are MDHEN and SYDVKM. The CDR3 sequence: CASSSTGSSYNEQFF. DNA of the CDR3: TGTGCCAGCAGTTCTACAGGGAGCTCCTACAATGAGCAGTTCTTC.